This entry describes one T cell receptor beta chain. Its antigen is still unknown. This specimen comes from a study of siplizumab effects on memory and regulatory T cells. Per sample, around 91,000 TCR templates were assayed. Here immunoSEQ multiplex PCR was the method, and the copy in TCRdb shows in-frame clones only, minus some. Of some 100,000 clones in the sample, about nine tenths were seen once. CDR1 is SGHTA and CDR2 is FQGNSA in the germline V gene. The trim removed 1 base at V and 1 base at J, leaving 7 bases unmatched. The CDR3 runs to 17 residues. Study observations and caveats: In siplizumab conditions, mappable alloreactive CD4+ clones averaged approximately 75% Treg-derived, against roughly 25% in controls. Proliferating Tregs in siplizumab cultures were never verified as suppressive. Naive T cells looked more diverse than memory cells, and they looked like major contributors to the alloresponse.

The chain couples TRBV7-2 to TRBJ2-3; 8 positions agree with TRBD1. This clonotype originated in a human donor in good health. Some clones in this sample may be carry-over from other donors' samples. Sequenced: CD4+ T cells sorted from blood. For the CDR3, the DNA is TGTGCCAGCAGCTTAGTCGTATTGACAGGGGGCACAGATACGCAGTATTTT. It specifies CASSLVVLTGGTDTQYF.